These 10 T cell receptor beta chains were all obtained from the same sample, sequenced in a study of CD8 T cells in Susac syndrome. RNA, at about 0.5 to 1 ug, was reverse transcribed with random hexamers. TCRdb itself ran the immunoSEQ multiplex PCR reads through MiXCR, one entry per CDR3 protein. The sample lists a few hundred thousand distinct CDR3 sequences, over 90% seen once, with approximately 0.08% in the top ten. The sample taken for sequencing was CD4+ T cells from PBMCs. These receptors all stem from a human donor with multiple sclerosis.

The gene calls are TRBV29-1 and TRBJ2-3; possible D gene TRBD1, 6 bases. The germline V gene encodes CDR1 SQVTM and CDR2 ANQGSEA. The CDR3 contains 16 residues. V was shortened by 7 bases and J by 3 bases, with 23 bases between the two germline ends. CDR3 coding DNA: TGCAGCGCCGGCTCTGTTAGGGGGATGGGGACAGATACGCAGTATTTT. Its protein is CSAGSVRGMGTDTQYF.

The chain is built from TRBV7-3 and TRBJ2-5, with D maybe TRBD2 (5 bases). Germline V gene data show CDR1 as SGHTA and CDR2 as FQGTGA. The CDR3 spans 13 residues. V was clipped by 5 bases and J by 5 bases, with 12 bases between them. The CDR3 region is CASSPHRGETQYF. The CDR3 DNA is TGTGCCAGCAGCCCCCACCGAGGGGAGACCCAGTACTTC. The full variable domain, completed using reference TRBV7-3 and TRBJ2-5, is GAGVSQTPSNKVTEKGKYVELRCDPISGHTALYWYRQSLGQGPEFLIYFQGTGAADDSGLPNDRFFAVRPEGSVSTLKIQRTERGDSAVYLCASSPHRGETQYFGPGTRLLVL.

The V and J genes are TRBV3-1 and TRBJ1-2; 7 nucleotides agree with TRBD1. The CDR3 consists of 15 residues. Per germline, CDR1 LGHDT and CDR2 YNNKEL (reference sequence). Germline trimming cut 1 base from V and 3 bases from J; bases unmatched to any gene: 5. CDR3 residues: CASSQGRTGHYGYTF. In DNA, the CDR3 is TGTGCCAGCAGCCAAGGGCGGACAGGACACTATGGCTACACCTTC.

The CDR3 DNA follows: TGTGCCTGGAGTAGCCTGGGAGTAAACTATGGCTACACCTTC. Translated, it gives CAWSSLGVNYGYTF. This chain uses TRBV30 with TRBJ1-2; D is unresolved. Between the trimmed V and J ends, which lost 2 bases and 2 bases, there was a span of 12 bases. CDR1 and CDR2 from the germline V gene are GTSNPN and SVGIG (reference sequence). This CDR3 comprises 14 residues.

The chain is built from TRBV9 and TRBJ2-3, with 8 bases lining up with TRBD2. The junction had 8 bases not matched to a gene; V was cut back by 1 base and J by 4 bases. The CDR3 consists of 16 residues. Germline V gene sequence: CDR1 SGDLS, CDR2 YYNGEE. CDR3 protein: CASSVSPGGPSDTQYF. The DNA for the CDR3 is TGTGCCAGCAGCGTATCTCCGGGGGGGCCGTCAGATACGCAGTATTTT.

The chain employs TRBV18 and TRBJ2-5; D is undetermined. The CDR3 spans 14 residues. The V and J ends lost 0 bases and 5 bases respectively, with 10 bases between them. Germline V CDR1 and CDR2: KGHSH, LQKENI. The CDR3 sequence is CASSPPGSSETQYF. The CDR3, as DNA: TGTGCCAGCTCACCACCCGGATCATCCGAGACCCAGTACTTC.

This clonotype occurred once. J is TRBJ1-1 and V is TRBV15; D uncertain. The CDR3 totals 16 residues. V was pared by 0 bases and J by 3 bases, with 14 bases between. In germline, CDR1 is LNHNV, CDR2 YYDKDF (reference sequence). The chain's CDR3 is CATSRDRVEADTEAFF. The CDR3 bases are TGTGCCACCAGCAGAGATCGGGTGGAGGCAGACACTGAAGCTTTCTTT.

This chain links TRBV7-9 with TRBJ2-1, with 13 positions matching TRBD2. Germline V gene sequence: CDR1 SEHNR, CDR2 FQNEAQ (reference sequence). This CDR3 is 16 amino acids long. The V segment lost 2 bases and the J segment 7 bases; nucleotides outside the gene matches: 5. CDR3 in amino acids: CASSLTSGGAANEQFF. CDR3 nucleotides: TGTGCCAGCAGCTTAACTAGCGGGGGGGCCGCAAATGAGCAGTTCTTC.

This sequence joins TRBV2 and TRBJ1-2, with D unclear. CDR3 length: 12 residues. Germline V gives CDR1 SNHLY, CDR2 FYNNEI. V dropped 0 bases and J dropped 8 bases, with 7 bases sitting between them. The CDR3 DNA reads TGTGCCAGCAGTGAAGCCCTCGTAGGCTACACCTTC. It is translated as CASSEALVGYTF.

J is TRBJ2-7 and V is TRBV6-7; TRBD1 matches at 10 bases. TRBV6-7 is filed as an ORF, its function uncertain. Trimming removed 0 bases from V and 5 bases from J; junction bases left unmatched: 7. The CDR3 contains 16 residues. CDR3 coding DNA: TGTGCCAGCAGTTACTCGCCCGGGACAGGGGAACACGAGCAGTACGTC. This translates into CASSYSPGTGEHEQYV.